This T cell receptor beta chain is drawn from a study of PD-1 blockade in mismatch repair-deficient tumors. CDR1 and CDR2 from the germline V gene are SGHTA and FQGTGA. V gave up 0 bases and J gave up 4 bases; unmatched junction bases: 2. This CDR3 spans 15 amino acids. Libraries were prepared by immunoSEQ multiplex PCR; TCRdb keeps only in-frame clonotypes and omits some of them. The sample has roughly 38,000 clones; roughly 84% are singletons. Study-level findings and limits: Rapid post-treatment expansion, then contraction, generally preceding radiologic response, marked tumor-resident clones.

Note on this clone: The antigen remains undetermined.

Here the sequenced sample was PBMCs, taken 38 to 40 weeks after starting pembrolizumab. V gene TRBV7-3 combines with J gene TRBJ2-1; 8 bases fit TRBD2. This receptor was identified in an adult with mismatch repair-deficient cancer. The CDR3, as DNA: TGTGCCAGCAGCTTAACACTAGCGGAGTACAATGAGCAGTTCTTC. Translating it yields CASSLTLAEYNEQFF.